This entry describes one T cell receptor beta chain. The time point is: peripheral blood 6 weeks after treatment start. This sample stems from a study of PD-L1 blockade in urothelial cancer. Across the whole study: Male sex and bladder-origin urothelial cancer were recorded for twenty-five of 29 patients. Per blood sample, T cells had a median of around 150,000. Blood analysis took place 3 weeks (second dose) and 6 weeks after treatment start.

V dropped 3 bases and J dropped 8 bases, with 10 bases sitting between them. Germline CDR1 and CDR2: LNHDA and SQIVND (reference sequence). The CDR3 has 13 residues. Profiling relied on immunoSEQ multiplex PCR, and the TCRdb table lists in-frame clones only, not all of them. The sample records 120,000 or so clones, roughly 86% being singletons. The source is a man over 45 with urothelial cancer. The chain links TRBV19 to TRBJ1-4; TRBD1 might be the D (5 bases). The input for sequencing was PBMCs, taken around atezolizumab (anti-PD-L1) treatment. In DNA form, the CDR3 reads TGTGCCAGTAGTATGGGGCGAGACGAAAAACTGTTTTTT. The encoded protein is CASSMGRDEKLFF.